The 3 T cell receptor beta chains below come from one sample, sequenced in a study of cytomegalovirus exposure and HLA in healthy donors. This PCR relied on a set of 60 Vbeta primers and 13 Jbeta primers. Clones were sequenced by immunoSEQ multiplex PCR, and TCRdb holds only the in-frame ones, with some missing. The sample yields about 140,000 clones, 65% to 80% seen once. Material: PBMCs. These TCRs come from a male donor in good health and CMV-seronegative.

The CDR3 is CASSLGAGNEQFF. In nucleotides, the CDR3 is TGCGCCAGCAGCCTGGGGGCGGGGAATGAGCAGTTCTTC. The rearrangement uses TRBV5-1 and TRBJ2-1, with D possibly called TRBD1 or TRBD2 (6 bases each). Germline CDR1 and CDR2: SGHRS and YFSETQ. CDR3 length: 13 amino acids. Trimming pared 4 bases from V and 7 bases from J, leaving 12 bases between.

This clone was observed a single time. The rearrangement joins TRBV18 to TRBJ2-5; 12 nucleotides agree with TRBD1. The CDR3 is made up of 16 amino acids. V lost 1 base and J lost 5; bases outside the gene matches: 5. CDR1 is KGHSH and CDR2 is LQKENI in the germline V gene. This chain's CDR3 is CASSPLGQGAEETQYF. For the CDR3, the DNA is TGTGCCAGCTCACCACTGGGACAGGGGGCGGAGGAGACCCAGTACTTC. Complete variable domain (other parts from reference TRBV18 and TRBJ2-5): NAGVMQNPRHLVRRRGQEARLRCSPMKGHSHVYWYRQLPEEGLKFMVYLQKENIIDESGMPKERFSAEFPKEGPSILRIQQVVRGDSAAYFCASSPLGQGAEETQYFGPGTRLLVL.

The chain recombines TRBV5-5 with TRBJ1-2, with D perhaps TRBD1 (6 bases). The CDR3 has 16 amino acids. The V and J ends lost 4 bases and 4 bases respectively, with 20 bases between them. CDR1 SGHKS and CDR2 YYEKEE come from the germline V gene (reference sequence). The CDR3 is CASSVGTDRRIYGYTF. The CDR3 DNA is TGTGCCAGCAGCGTGGGAACGGACAGACGAATCTATGGCTACACCTTC.